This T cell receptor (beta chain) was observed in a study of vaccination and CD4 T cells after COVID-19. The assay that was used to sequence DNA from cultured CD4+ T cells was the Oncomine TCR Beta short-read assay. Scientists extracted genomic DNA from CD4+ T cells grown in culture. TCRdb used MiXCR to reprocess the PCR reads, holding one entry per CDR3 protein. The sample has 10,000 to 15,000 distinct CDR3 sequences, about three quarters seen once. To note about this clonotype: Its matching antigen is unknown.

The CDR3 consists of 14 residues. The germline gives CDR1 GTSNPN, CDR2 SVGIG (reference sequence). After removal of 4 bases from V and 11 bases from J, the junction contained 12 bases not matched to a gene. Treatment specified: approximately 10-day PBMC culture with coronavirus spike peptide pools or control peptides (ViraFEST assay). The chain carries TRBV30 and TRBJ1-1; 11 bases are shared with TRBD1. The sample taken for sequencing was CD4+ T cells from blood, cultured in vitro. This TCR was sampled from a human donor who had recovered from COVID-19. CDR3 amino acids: CAWIRDGQGAQAFF. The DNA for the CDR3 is TGTGCCTGGATAAGGGACGGACAGGGGGCGCAGGCTTTCTTT.